Sequencing of this T cell receptor beta chain was carried out in a study of blood T cell repertoires in COVID-19. As for the study in general: Both acute and convalescent COVID-19 samples were obtained from the United States, Italy and Spain.

Generated by immunoSEQ multiplex PCR, the TCRdb table keeps only in-frame clones and is missing some. This table holds about 410,000 clones, 89% found once. Trimming cost V 5 bases and J 3 bases; bases outside gene matches: 13. The CDR3 runs 17 residues. The germline CDR1 and CDR2 sequences are MDHEN and SYDVKM. Sequencing was done on a sample of peripheral blood. The sequence derives from a woman in her thirties or forties with COVID-19, enrolled during active disease. The chain recombines TRBV28 with TRBJ2-3; 8 nucleotides align to TRBD1. CDR3 DNA sequence: TGTGCCAGCAGTGCCCCCACCGGGACAGGAGGGACAGATACGCAGTATTTT. Residues: CASSAPTGTGGTDTQYF. The full variable domain, its missing parts supplied by reference TRBV28 and TRBJ2-3, is DVKVTQSSRYLVKRTGEKVFLECVQDMDHENMFWYRQDPGLGLRLIYFSYDVKMKEKGDIPEGYSVSREKKERFSLILESASTNQTSMYLCASSAPTGTGGTDTQYFGPGTRLTVL.